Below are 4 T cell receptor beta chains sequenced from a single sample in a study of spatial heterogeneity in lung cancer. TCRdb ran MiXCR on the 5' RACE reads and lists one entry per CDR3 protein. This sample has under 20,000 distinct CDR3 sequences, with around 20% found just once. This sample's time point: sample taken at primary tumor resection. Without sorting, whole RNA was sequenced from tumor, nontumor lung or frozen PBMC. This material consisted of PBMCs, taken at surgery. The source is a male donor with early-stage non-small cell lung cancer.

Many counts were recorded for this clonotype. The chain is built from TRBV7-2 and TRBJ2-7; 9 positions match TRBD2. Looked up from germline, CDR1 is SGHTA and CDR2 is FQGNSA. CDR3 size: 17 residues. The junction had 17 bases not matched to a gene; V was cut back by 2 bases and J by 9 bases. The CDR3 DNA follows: TGTGCCAGCAGCTTAACGCTAGCGGGGAACACTTTTGGACGGCAGTACTTC. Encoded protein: CASSLTLAGNTFGRQYF.

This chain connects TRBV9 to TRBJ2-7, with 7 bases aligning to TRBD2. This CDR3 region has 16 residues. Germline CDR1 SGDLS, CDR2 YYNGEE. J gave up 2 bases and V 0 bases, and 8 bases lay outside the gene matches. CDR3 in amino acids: CASSVGIGEGTYEQYF. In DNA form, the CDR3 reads TGTGCCAGCAGCGTAGGGATAGGGGAGGGTACCTACGAGCAGTACTTC.

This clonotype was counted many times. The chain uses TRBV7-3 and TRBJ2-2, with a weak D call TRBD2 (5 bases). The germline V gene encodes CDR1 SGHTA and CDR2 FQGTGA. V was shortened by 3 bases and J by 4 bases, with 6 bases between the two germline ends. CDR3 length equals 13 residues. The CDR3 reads CASSFTSTGELFF. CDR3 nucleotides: TGTGCCAGCAGCTTTACTAGCACCGGGGAGCTGTTTTTT. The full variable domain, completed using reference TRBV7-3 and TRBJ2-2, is GAGVSQTPSNKVTEKGKYVELRCDPISGHTALYWYRQSLGQGPEFLIYFQGTGAADDSGLPNDRFFAVRPEGSVSTLKIQRTERGDSAVYLCASSFTSTGELFFGEGSRLTVL.

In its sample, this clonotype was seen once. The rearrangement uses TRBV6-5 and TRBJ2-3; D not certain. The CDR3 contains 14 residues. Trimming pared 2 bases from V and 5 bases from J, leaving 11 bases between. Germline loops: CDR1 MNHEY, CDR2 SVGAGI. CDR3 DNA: TGTGCCAGCAGTTACCAAGGCAGTGAAGATACGCAGTATTTT. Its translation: CASSYQGSEDTQYF.